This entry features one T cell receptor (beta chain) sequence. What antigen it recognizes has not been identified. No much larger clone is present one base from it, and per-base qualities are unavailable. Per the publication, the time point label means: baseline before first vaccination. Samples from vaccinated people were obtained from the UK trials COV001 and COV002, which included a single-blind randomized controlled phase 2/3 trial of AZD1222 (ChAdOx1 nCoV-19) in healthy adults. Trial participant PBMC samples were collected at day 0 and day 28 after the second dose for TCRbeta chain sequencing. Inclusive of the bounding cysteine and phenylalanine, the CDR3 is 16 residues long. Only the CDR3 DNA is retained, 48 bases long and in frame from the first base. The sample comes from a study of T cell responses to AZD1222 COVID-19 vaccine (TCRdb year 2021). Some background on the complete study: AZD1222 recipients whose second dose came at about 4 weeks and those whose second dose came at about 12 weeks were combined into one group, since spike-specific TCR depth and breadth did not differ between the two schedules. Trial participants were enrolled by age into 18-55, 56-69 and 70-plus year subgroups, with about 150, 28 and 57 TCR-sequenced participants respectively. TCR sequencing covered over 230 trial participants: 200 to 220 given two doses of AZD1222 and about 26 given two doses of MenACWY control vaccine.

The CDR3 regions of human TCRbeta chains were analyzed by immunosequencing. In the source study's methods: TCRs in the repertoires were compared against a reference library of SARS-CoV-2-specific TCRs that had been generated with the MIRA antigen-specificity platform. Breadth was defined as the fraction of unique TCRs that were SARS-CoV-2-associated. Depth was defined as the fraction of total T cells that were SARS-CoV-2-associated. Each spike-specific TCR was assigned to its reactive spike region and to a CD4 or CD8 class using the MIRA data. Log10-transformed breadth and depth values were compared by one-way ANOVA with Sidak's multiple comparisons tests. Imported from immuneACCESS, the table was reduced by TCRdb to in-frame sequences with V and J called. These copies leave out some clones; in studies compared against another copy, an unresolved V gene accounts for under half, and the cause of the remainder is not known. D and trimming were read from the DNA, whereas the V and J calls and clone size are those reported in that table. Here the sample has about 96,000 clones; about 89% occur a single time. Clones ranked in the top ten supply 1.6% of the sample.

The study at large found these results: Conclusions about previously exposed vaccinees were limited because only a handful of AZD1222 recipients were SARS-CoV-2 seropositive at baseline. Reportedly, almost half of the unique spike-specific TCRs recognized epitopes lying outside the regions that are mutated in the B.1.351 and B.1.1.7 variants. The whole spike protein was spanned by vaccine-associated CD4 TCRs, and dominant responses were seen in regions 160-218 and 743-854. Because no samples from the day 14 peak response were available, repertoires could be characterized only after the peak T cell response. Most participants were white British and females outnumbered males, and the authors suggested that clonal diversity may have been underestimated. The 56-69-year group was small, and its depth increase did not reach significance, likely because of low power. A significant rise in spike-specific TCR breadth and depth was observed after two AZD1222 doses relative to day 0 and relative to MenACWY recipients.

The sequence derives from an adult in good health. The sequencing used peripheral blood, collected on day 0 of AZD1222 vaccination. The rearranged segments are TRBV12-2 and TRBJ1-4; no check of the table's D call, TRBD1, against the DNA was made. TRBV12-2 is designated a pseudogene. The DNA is TGTGCAAGTCGCTTAGGCCAGGGGACAACTAATGAAAAACTGTTTTTT. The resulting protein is CASRLGQGTTNEKLFF.